A selection of T cell receptor beta chains follows, all from one sample in a study of response to subunit inactivated influenza vaccine. TCRdb processed the RT-PCR reads anew with MiXCR; each CDR3 protein has one entry. Of about 540,000 distinct CDR3 sequences listed, approximately 20% were seen once; the top ten hold around 2.8%. The same data also contributed to another study, on T cells expressing NK-cell markers.

The source material was CD4+ T cells sorted from PBMCs, sampled 12 days after vaccination. The receptors here all came from a man aged 45-65 years who received an inactivated influenza vaccine. CDR3s include the opening cysteine and the closing phenylalanine or tryptophan. D genes are given only for firm matches. Clone size is given for some rows only: seen once, a few or many times, or a class if the clone is expanded.

V gene	D gene	J gene	clone size	CDR3 protein	CDR3 DNA
TRBV9	TRBD2	TRBJ2-1	few	CASSPGLAAHNEQFF	TGTGCCAGCAGCCCGGGACTAGCGGCCCACAATGAGCAGTTCTTC
TRBV20-1	-	TRBJ1-4	-	CSARDGGPSREKLFF	TGCAGTGCTAGAGACGGAGGCCCCTCTCGGGAAAAACTGTTTTTT
TRBV7-2	TRBD1	TRBJ2-7	-	CASSVDRGSYEQYF	TGTGCCAGCAGCGTGGACAGGGGCTCCTACGAGCAGTACTTC
TRBV20-1	TRBD2	TRBJ2-3	-	CSAASSGRGGTQYF	TGCAGTGCTGCCTCTAGCGGGAGGGGAGGTACGCAGTATTTT
TRBV11-2	-	TRBJ2-5	-	CASSLGTHNQETQYF	TGTGCCAGCAGCTTGGGGACACATAACCAAGAGACCCAGTACTTC
TRBV4-1	-	TRBJ2-1	-	CASSRTGTGGNNEQFF	TGCGCCAGCAGCCGAACGGGGACTGGCGGGAACAATGAGCAGTTCTTC
TRBV20-1	TRBD1	TRBJ1-5	-	CSATQGPYSNQPQHF	TGCAGTGCTACACAGGGGCCGTATAGCAATCAGCCCCAGCATTTT
TRBV20-1	-	TRBJ2-5	-	CSVLARGHQETQYF	TGCAGTGTTTTGGCCAGGGGCCACCAAGAGACCCAGTACTTC
TRBV6-1	-	TRBJ2-7	few	CASSPLDSYEQYF	TGTGCCAGCAGCCCCCTTGACTCCTACGAGCAGTACTTC
TRBV4-3	-	TRBJ1-1	many	CASSPVWGGETEAFF	TGCGCCAGCAGCCCGGTATGGGGGGGAGAGACTGAAGCTTTCTTT